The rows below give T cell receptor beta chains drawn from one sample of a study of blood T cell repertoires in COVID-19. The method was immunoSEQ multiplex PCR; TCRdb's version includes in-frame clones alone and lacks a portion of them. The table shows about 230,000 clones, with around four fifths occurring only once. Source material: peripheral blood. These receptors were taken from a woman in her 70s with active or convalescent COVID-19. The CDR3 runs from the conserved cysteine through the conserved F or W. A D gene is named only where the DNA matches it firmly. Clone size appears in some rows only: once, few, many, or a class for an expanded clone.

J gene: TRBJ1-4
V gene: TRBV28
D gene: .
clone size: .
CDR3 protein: CASSDNHREREKLFF
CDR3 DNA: TGTGCCAGCAGCGACAACCACAGGGAGCGGGAAAAACTGTTTTTT

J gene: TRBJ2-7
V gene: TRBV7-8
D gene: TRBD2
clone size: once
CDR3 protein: CASSRGGNEQYF
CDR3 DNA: TGTGCCAGCAGTCGGGGGGGGAACGAGCAGTACTTC

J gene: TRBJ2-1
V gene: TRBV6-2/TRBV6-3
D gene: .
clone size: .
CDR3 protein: CASSYGSETYYNEQFF
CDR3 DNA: TGTGCCAGCAGTTACGGCTCCGAAACGTATTACAATGAGCAGTTCTTC

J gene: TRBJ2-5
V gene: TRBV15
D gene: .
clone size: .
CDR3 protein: CATSRDLGGETQYF
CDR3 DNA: TGTGCCACCAGCAGAGATTTGGGGGGAGAGACCCAGTACTTC

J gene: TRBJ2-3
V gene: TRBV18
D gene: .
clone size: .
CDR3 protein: CASSPSSGFGTDTQYF
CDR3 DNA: TGTGCCAGCTCACCCTCCTCCGGGTTCGGGACAGATACGCAGTATTTT

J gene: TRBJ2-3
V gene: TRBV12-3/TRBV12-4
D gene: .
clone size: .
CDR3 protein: CASNQGQGTQYF
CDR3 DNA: TGTGCCAGCAACCAGGGTCAGGGTACGCAGTATTTT

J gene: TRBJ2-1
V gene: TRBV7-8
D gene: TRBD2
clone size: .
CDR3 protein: CASSLGLGGRRGNEQFF
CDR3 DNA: TGTGCCAGCAGCTTAGGCCTGGGGGGGAGAAGGGGTAATGAGCAGTTCTTC

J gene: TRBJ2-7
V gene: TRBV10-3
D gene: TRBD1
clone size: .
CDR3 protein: CAISEGGTGTYEQYF
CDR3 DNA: TGTGCCATCAGTGAGGGAGGGACAGGTACCTACGAGCAGTACTTC

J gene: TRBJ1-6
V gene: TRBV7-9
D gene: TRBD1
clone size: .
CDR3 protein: CASSRGTGGSYNSPLHF
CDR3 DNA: TGTGCCAGCAGCAGGGGGACAGGGGGTTCCTATAATTCACCCCTCCACTTT

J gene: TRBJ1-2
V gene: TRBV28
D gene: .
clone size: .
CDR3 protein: CASSSGQLYNYGYTF
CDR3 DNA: TGTGCCAGCAGTTCGGGACAACTATATAACTATGGCTACACCTTC

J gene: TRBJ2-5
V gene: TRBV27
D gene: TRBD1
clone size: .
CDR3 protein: CASRGQGAGETQYF
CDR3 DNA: TGTGCCAGCAGGGGACAGGGGGCTGGAGAGACCCAGTACTTC

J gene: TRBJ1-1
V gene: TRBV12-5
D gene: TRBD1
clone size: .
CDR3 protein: CASGQSPTSGTEIYQSLNTEAFF
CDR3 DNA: TGTGCTAGTGGCCAATCACCTACCTCCGGGACAGAAATTTACCAAAGCCTGAACACTGAAGCTTTCTTT

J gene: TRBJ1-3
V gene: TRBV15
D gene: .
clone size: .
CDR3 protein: CATSWDIGNTIYF
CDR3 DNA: TGTGCCACCAGCTGGGACATCGGAAACACCATATATTTT

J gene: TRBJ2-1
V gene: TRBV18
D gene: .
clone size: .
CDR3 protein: CASSPERNEQFF
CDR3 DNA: TGTGCCAGCTCACCAGAGAGGAATGAGCAGTTCTTC

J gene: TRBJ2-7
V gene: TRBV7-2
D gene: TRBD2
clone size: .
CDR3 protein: CASSVSGSEQYF
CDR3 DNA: TGTGCCAGCAGCGTTAGCGGGAGCGAGCAGTACTTC

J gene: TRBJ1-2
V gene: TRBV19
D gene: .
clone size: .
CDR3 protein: CASSIGGRTSGYGYTF
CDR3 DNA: TGTGCCAGTAGTATAGGCGGAAGGACTTCGGGGTATGGCTACACCTTC

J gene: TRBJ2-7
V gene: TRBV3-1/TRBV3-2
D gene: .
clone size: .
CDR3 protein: CASSQGEVEQYF
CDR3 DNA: TGTGCCAGCAGCCAAGGCGAGGTCGAGCAGTACTTC

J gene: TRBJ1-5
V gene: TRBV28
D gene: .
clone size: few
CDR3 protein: CASSFPGGPNQPQHF
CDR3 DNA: TGTGCCAGCAGTTTTCCCGGGGGGCCCAATCAGCCCCAGCATTTT

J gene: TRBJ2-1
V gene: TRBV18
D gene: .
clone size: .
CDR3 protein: CASSQTGYNEQFF
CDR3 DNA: TGTGCCAGCTCACAGACAGGCTACAATGAGCAGTTCTTC

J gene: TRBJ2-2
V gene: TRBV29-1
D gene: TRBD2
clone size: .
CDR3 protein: CSVMRTSGTGELFF
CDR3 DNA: TGCAGCGTAATGAGGACTAGCGGGACCGGGGAGCTGTTTTTT

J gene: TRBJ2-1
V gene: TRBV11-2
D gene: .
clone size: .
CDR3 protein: CASSLGGLTYNEQFF
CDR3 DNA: TGTGCCAGCAGCTTAGGTGGACTCACCTACAATGAGCAGTTCTTC

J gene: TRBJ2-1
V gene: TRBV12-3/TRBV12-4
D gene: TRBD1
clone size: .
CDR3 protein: CASSGQVVNEQFF
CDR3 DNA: TGTGCCAGCAGCGGACAGGTTGTCAATGAGCAGTTCTTC

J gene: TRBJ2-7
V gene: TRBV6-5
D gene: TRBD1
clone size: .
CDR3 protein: CASRGTVRRSYEQYF
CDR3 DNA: TGTGCCAGCAGGGGGACAGTCCGCCGCTCCTACGAGCAGTACTTC

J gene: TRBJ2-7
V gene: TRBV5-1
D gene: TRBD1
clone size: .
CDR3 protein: CASRAGTASYEQYF
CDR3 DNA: TGCGCCAGCAGAGCCGGGACAGCTTCCTACGAGCAGTACTTC